This T cell receptor (beta chain) was sequenced in a study of blood T cell repertoires in COVID-19. Here immunoSEQ multiplex PCR was the method, and the copy in TCRdb shows in-frame clones only, minus some. The sample lists fewer than 300,000 clones; 75% to 95% were seen once. V dropped 2 bases and J dropped 8; count of bases not matched to a gene: 6. The CDR3 totals 14 residues. From germline, CDR1 is SGHAT and CDR2 FQNNGV. Participants were aged roughly 18 to 100 years from around 26 US areas. For recovered donors of Cohort 3, there were two negative PCRs, clearance, or symptom resolution. The genes are TRBV11-2 and TRBJ2-1; 7 bases match TRBD2. The TCR originated in a woman younger than 45 who had recovered from COVID-19. Sequenced: PBMCs or T cells enriched from blood (not recorded which). DNA of the CDR3: TGTGCCAGCAGCTTAAGGGTGGGAGGGCATGAGCAGTTCTTC. Translation gives CASSLRVGGHEQFF.